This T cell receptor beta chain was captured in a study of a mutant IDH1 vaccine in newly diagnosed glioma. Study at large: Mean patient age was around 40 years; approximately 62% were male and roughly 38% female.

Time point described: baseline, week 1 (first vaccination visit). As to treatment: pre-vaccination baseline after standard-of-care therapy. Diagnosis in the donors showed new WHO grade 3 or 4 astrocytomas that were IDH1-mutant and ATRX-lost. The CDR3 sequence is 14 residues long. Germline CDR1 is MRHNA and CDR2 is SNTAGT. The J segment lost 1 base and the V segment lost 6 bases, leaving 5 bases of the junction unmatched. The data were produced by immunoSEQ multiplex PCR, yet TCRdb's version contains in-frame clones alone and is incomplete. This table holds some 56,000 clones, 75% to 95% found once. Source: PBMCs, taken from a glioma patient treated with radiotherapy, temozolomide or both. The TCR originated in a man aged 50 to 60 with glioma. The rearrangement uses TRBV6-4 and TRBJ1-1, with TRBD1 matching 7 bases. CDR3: CASSQRTGNTEAFF. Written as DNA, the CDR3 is TGTGCCAGCAGCCAAAGGACAGGGAACACTGAAGCTTTCTTT.